The 30 T cell receptor beta chains in this list originate from one sample, sequenced in a study of cytomegalovirus exposure and HLA in healthy donors. The PCR used 60 Vbeta and 13 Jbeta primers. Data came from immunoSEQ multiplex PCR; TCRdb stores just in-frame clones and leaves some out. The table includes nearly 200,000 clones, about 77% detected once. Sequencing used PBMCs. These receptors all come from a woman in her 30s in good health and CMV-seropositive.

This chain connects TRBV6-6 to TRBJ1-1, with D possibly being TRBD1 (5 bases). The CDR3 has 16 amino acids. The ends were cut back, 2 bases at V and 0 bases at J, with 13 bases in the middle. Germline assignment: CDR1 MNHNY and CDR2 SVGAGI (reference sequence). The CDR3 DNA reads as TGTGCCAGCAGTTACGGGCAGGGCCTTATGAACACTGAAGCTTTCTTT. Encoded protein: CASSYGQGLMNTEAFF.

The rearrangement joins TRBV10-3 to TRBJ1-2; 8 bases align to TRBD1. The V and J ends lost 2 bases and 4 bases, in that order; junction bases with no gene match: 6. Per the germline V gene, CDR1 is ENHRY and CDR2 is SYGVKD. The CDR3 has 15 amino acids. The CDR3: CAISEPSRGPYGYTF. In DNA, the CDR3 is TGTGCCATCAGTGAGCCGTCCAGGGGGCCCTATGGCTACACCTTC.

The CDR3 region is CASSLAGERLNTEAFF. The CDR3 DNA sequence: TGCGCCAGCAGCTTGGCAGGGGAGCGGCTGAACACTGAAGCTTTCTTT. The genes are TRBV5-1 and TRBJ1-1; D perhaps matches TRBD1 (6 bases). V lost 0 bases and J 0 bases, leaving 12 bases between the germline ends. Germline V gene data show CDR1 as SGHRS and CDR2 as YFSETQ. There are 16 residues in the CDR3. The entire variable domain, with the rest obtained from reference TRBV5-1 and TRBJ1-1, is as follows: KAGVTQTPRYLIKTRGQQVTLSCSPISGHRSVSWYQQTPGQGLQFLFEYFSETQRNKGNFPGRFSGRQFSNSRSEMNVSTLELGDSALYLCASSLAGERLNTEAFFGQGTRLTVV.

The chain combines TRBV21-1 with TRBJ1-5; the table's D call, TRBD1, has no DNA check behind it. TRBV21-1 is an annotated pseudogene. The CDR3 loop spans 16 amino acids. CDR3 protein: CASSTRTSYSNQPQHF. CDR3 in DNA: TGTGCCAGCAGCACGAGGACATCCTATAGCAATCAGCCCCAGCATTTT.

In its sample, this clone was seen once. The chain couples TRBV6-5 to TRBJ2-7, with a weak D call TRBD2 (6 bases). Germline V gives CDR1 MNHEY, CDR2 SVGAGI. The CDR3 covers 15 residues. Trimming left V 6 bases short and J 1 base short, with 16 bases between. This chain's CDR3 is CASSPTRGGSYEQYF. Here the CDR3 DNA reads TGTGCCAGCAGCCCAACTCGTGGGGGGTCCTACGAGCAGTACTTC.

This clone has at least ten counts. The chain recombines TRBV7-8 with TRBJ1-1; D gene uncertain. V was shortened by 4 bases and J by 7 bases, with 13 bases between the two germline ends. The CDR3 consists of 13 residues. Germline CDR1 reads SGHVS; CDR2 reads FQNEAQ. The CDR3 DNA reads as TGTGCCAGCAGCTCGAGGCCCTTTGATGAAGCTTTCTTT. Its protein product is CASSSRPFDEAFF. Filled out from reference TRBV7-8 and TRBJ1-1, the complete variable domain reads GAGVSQSPRYKVAKRGQDVALRCDPISGHVSLFWYQQALGQGPEFLTYFQNEAQLDKSGLPSDRFFAERPEGSVSTLKIQRTQQEDSAVYLCASSSRPFDEAFFGQGTRLTVV.

The CDR3 loop is CAISRRARETQYF. CDR3 sequence (DNA): TGTGCCATCAGTCGGAGGGCCCGAGAGACCCAGTACTTC. This chain links TRBV10-3 with TRBJ2-5, with D perhaps matching TRBD2 (6 bases). This CDR3 is built from 13 residues. Trimming removed 5 bases at V and 4 bases at J, with 11 bases between. Germline-derived CDR1 and CDR2 are ENHRY and SYGVKD.

This rearrangement joins TRBV28 to TRBJ2-3; 8 positions match TRBD2. The germline V gene encodes CDR1 MDHEN and CDR2 SYDVKM. After removal of 3 bases from V and 4 bases from J, the junction contained 6 bases not matched to a gene. The CDR3 is 15 amino acids. CDR3 in amino acids: CASSFPGLGSDTQYF. CDR3 coding DNA: TGTGCCAGCAGTTTCCCGGGACTAGGGTCAGATACGCAGTATTTT.

The chain couples TRBV5-3 to TRBJ2-7; 7 nucleotides align to TRBD1. TRBV5-3 is assigned to the ORF class and has an uncertain function. The CDR3 has 17 amino acids. The ends lost 4 bases at V and 4 bases at J; junction bases unmatched: 17. CDR3 nucleotides: TGTGCCAGAAGCAGGACCGGCTACCGGGACAGAAAGTACGAGCAGTACTTC. The encoded protein is CARSRTGYRDRKYEQYF.

The chain links TRBV15 to TRBJ1-3, with D uncertain. The CDR3 runs to 16 residues. Germline V gene sequence: CDR1 LNHNV, CDR2 YYDKDF (reference sequence). Trimming took off 0 bases at V and 2 bases at J, with 11 bases between the two ends. CDR3 bases: TGTGCCACCAGCAGAGATAGGGTCGGGGCTGGAAACACCATATATTTT. It is translated as CATSRDRVGAGNTIYF.

The chain joins TRBV10-2 to TRBJ1-5, with D perhaps matching TRBD1 (5 bases). V lost 5 bases and J 4 bases, leaving 9 bases between the germline ends. The CDR3 runs 13 residues. Germline CDR1 is WSHSY and CDR2 is SAAADI. The CDR3 loop is CASSWGENQPQHF. CDR3 DNA sequence: TGCGCCAGCAGTTGGGGGGAAAATCAGCCCCAGCATTTT.

V is TRBV15 and J is TRBJ2-1; 7 bases fit TRBD2. The CDR3 runs to 15 residues. Germline assignment: CDR1 LNHNV and CDR2 YYDKDF (reference sequence). V lost 9 bases, J lost 4 bases, and 12 bases stayed unmatched. The CDR3 DNA reads TGTGCCACGCGACCGCTTAGCGGGCATTACAATGAGCAGTTCTTC. Translation: CATRPLSGHYNEQFF. Full variable domain (outside the CDR3, taken from reference TRBV15 and TRBJ2-1): DAMVIQNPRYQVTQFGKPVTLSCSQTLNHNVMYWYQQKSSQAPKLLFHYYDKDFNNEADTPDNFQSRRPNTSFCFLDIRSPGLGDTAMYLCATRPLSGHYNEQFFGPGTRLTVL.

The chain couples TRBV6-6 to TRBJ1-4; the match to TRBD1 covers 7 bases. Trimming removed 4 bases from V and 0 bases from J; junction bases left unmatched: 5. This CDR3 is built from 16 residues. The V gene's germline CDR1 is MNHNY and CDR2 SVGAGI (reference sequence). The CDR3 here is CASSSHRGSTNEKLFF. As DNA, the CDR3 is TGTGCCAGCAGTTCACACAGGGGTTCAACTAATGAAAAACTGTTTTTT.

Only one count was recorded for this clone. The V call is TRBV2, the J call TRBJ2-7, with D maybe TRBD1 (6 bases). Per the germline V gene, CDR1 is SNHLY and CDR2 is FYNNEI. The V and J ends lost 6 bases and 0 bases respectively, with 15 bases between them. This CDR3 spans 15 amino acids. In DNA, the CDR3 is TGTGCCAGCAGGATAACTCCGGACAGCTCCTACGAGCAGTACTTC. Translating it yields CASRITPDSSYEQYF.

This clone was recorded a few times. The genes are TRBV18 and TRBJ1-2; 7 bases are shared with TRBD1. Germline V gives CDR1 KGHSH, CDR2 LQKENI. J gave up 3 bases and V 1 base, and 5 bases lay outside the gene matches. This CDR3 is built from 15 residues. In DNA, the CDR3 is TGTGCCAGCTCACCACAGGCAGGGGGAGACTATGGCTACACCTTC. This encodes CASSPQAGGDYGYTF. Variable domain in full (rest from reference TRBV18 and TRBJ1-2): NAGVMQNPRHLVRRRGQEARLRCSPMKGHSHVYWYRQLPEEGLKFMVYLQKENIIDESGMPKERFSAEFPKEGPSILRIQQVVRGDSAAYFCASSPQAGGDYGYTFGSGTRLTVV.

The chain combines TRBV10-3 with TRBJ2-2, with 10 bases fitting TRBD2. Per germline, CDR1 ENHRY and CDR2 SYGVKD. The CDR3 runs 16 residues. Trimming at V came to 0 bases and at J to 6 bases, leaving 4 bases not matched to a gene. The CDR3 DNA sequence: TGTGCCATCAGTGAGTCAAGCGGGAGGGCCTCCGGGGAGCTGTTTTTT. Its protein product is CAISESSGRASGELFF.

The V gene is TRBV5-1, the J gene TRBJ2-7; the D gene is possibly TRBD1 (6 bases). Between the trimmed V and J ends, which lost 0 bases and 3 bases, there was a span of 13 bases. The V gene's germline CDR1 is SGHRS and CDR2 YFSETQ. The CDR3 length is 15 residues. CDR3 residues: CASSLDPGTLYEQYF. The CDR3 nucleotides are TGCGCCAGCAGCTTGGATCCGGGGACACTCTACGAGCAGTACTTC.

The chain carries TRBV21-1 and TRBJ1-5; the table's D call, TRBD1, was not checked against the DNA. TRBV21-1 corresponds to a pseudogene. The CDR3 extends over 17 amino acids. In nucleotides, the CDR3 is TGTGCCAGCAGCATAGGACAGGGCCATTATAGCAATCAGCCCCAGCATTTT. Encoded protein: CASSIGQGHYSNQPQHF.

The chain has TRBV28 and TRBJ2-7; the match to TRBD1 covers 9 bases. V lost 4 bases, J lost 7 bases, and 11 bases stayed unmatched. The CDR3 contains 15 residues. Germline CDR1 and CDR2: MDHEN and SYDVKM. The CDR3 sequence is CASSSPGTGPGEQYF. In DNA form, the CDR3 reads TGTGCCAGCAGTTCGCCCGGGACAGGGCCTGGTGAGCAGTACTTC.

The V call is TRBV5-1, the J call TRBJ1-4, with D possibly TRBD1 on 5 matching bases. There are 15 residues in the CDR3. In germline, CDR1 is SGHRS, CDR2 YFSETQ. V dropped 1 base and J dropped 2 bases, with 9 bases sitting between them. DNA for the CDR3: TGCGCCAGCAGCTTGCAGGGAGGCACTAATGAAAAACTGTTTTTT. It is translated as CASSLQGGTNEKLFF.

The chain combines TRBV7-2 with TRBJ1-1; D gene ambiguous. The CDR3 runs 13 residues. V lost 1 base and J lost 8, with 11 bases in between. Germline CDR1 is SGHTA and CDR2 is FQGNSA. The CDR3 nucleotides read TGTGCCAGCAGCTTAGACGAGGGCGCGGAAGCTTTCTTT. This codes for CASSLDEGAEAFF.

As regards this clone: In the same sample, other DNA sequences code for this CDR3. The V and J genes are TRBV7-3 and TRBJ1-1; no firm D call. The CDR3 extends over 14 amino acids. CDR1 SGHTA and CDR2 FQGTGA come from the germline V gene. V lost 5 bases, J lost 2 bases, and 12 bases lay in between. The CDR3 bases are TGTGCCAGCAGCCTCGGGCGGGGTAACACTGAAGCTTTCTTT. This sequence encodes CASSLGRGNTEAFF.

To note about this clone: Other nucleotide sequences in the sample specify the same CDR3. This chain links TRBV9 with TRBJ2-1, with a possible D match to TRBD2 (6 bases). The V gene lost 0 bases and the J gene lost 1 base, with 8 bases spanning the gap. Germline V gives CDR1 SGDLS, CDR2 YYNGEE. This CDR3 is 15 amino acids long. The CDR3 DNA reads as TGTGCCAGCAGCGTAGTGGGGGGATCCTACAATGAGCAGTTCTTC. This translates into CASSVVGGSYNEQFF.

The chain is built from TRBV7-2 and TRBJ2-1; a possible D gene is TRBD2 (6 bases). Trimming pared 4 bases from V and 13 bases from J, leaving 11 bases between. The CDR3 contains 11 residues. Germline CDR1 is SGHTA and CDR2 is FQGNSA. The CDR3 DNA reads as TGTGCCAGCAGCTACCGACTAGTTCAGTTCTTC. It yields the protein CASSYRLVQFF.

This clone has just a few counts. V is TRBV15 and J is TRBJ1-3, with D maybe TRBD1 (6 bases). The ends were cut back, 5 bases at V and 0 bases at J, with 11 bases in the middle. Germline values: CDR1 LNHNV, CDR2 YYDKDF (reference sequence). CDR3 length: 15 residues. This CDR3 reads CATSFRGLSGNTIYF. The CDR3 coding sequence is TGTGCCACCAGCTTCAGGGGCCTCTCTGGAAACACCATATATTTT.

This clone was seen a single time. The chain recombines TRBV7-9 with TRBJ1-1; no clear D. There are 13 residues in the CDR3. Per the germline V gene, CDR1 is SEHNR and CDR2 is FQNEAQ (reference sequence). Trimming stripped 7 bases from V and 1 base from J, with 10 bases between. This chain's CDR3 is CASKNPGNTEAFF. CDR3 nucleotides: TGTGCCAGCAAAAATCCGGGGAACACTGAAGCTTTCTTT.

The chain uses TRBV5-6 and TRBJ2-7, with TRBD1 matching 7 bases. The trim removed 1 base at V and 4 bases at J, leaving 5 bases unmatched. Germline V gene lookup returns CDR1 SGHDT and CDR2 YYEEEE. This CDR3 comprises 14 residues. The CDR3 is CASSLMAGGYEQYF. The CDR3, as DNA: TGTGCCAGCAGCTTGATGGCAGGGGGTTACGAGCAGTACTTC. The full variable domain, in which reference TRBV5-6 and TRBJ2-7 provide the parts outside the CDR3, is DAGVTQSPTHLIKTRGQQVTLRCSPKSGHDTVSWYQQALGQGPQFIFQYYEEEERQRGNFPDRFSGHQFPNYSSELNVNALLLGDSALYLCASSLMAGGYEQYFGPGTRLTVT.

Comment on this clone: One junction end disagrees with the germline gene, perhaps due to a read error. Other nucleotide sequences from this sample produce the same CDR3. J is TRBJ1-5 and V is TRBV7-2; D possibly corresponds to TRBD1 (5 bases). This CDR3 spans 13 amino acids. Germline CDR1 is SGHTA and CDR2 is FQGNSA. CDR3 in amino acids: CASSLQVNQPQHF. CDR3 coding DNA: TGTGCTAGCAGCCTACAGGTTAATCAGCCCCAGCATTTT.

Worth noting for this clone: Other DNA variants within this sample encode the same CDR3. The V and J genes are TRBV5-6 and TRBJ2-1, with D maybe TRBD2 (5 bases). The CDR3 is 16 amino acids. Germline lookup yields CDR1 SGHDT and CDR2 YYEEEE. V was shortened by 4 bases and J by 4 bases, with 18 bases between the two germline ends. The CDR3 protein is CASSPRSSGAYNEQFF. DNA of the CDR3: TGTGCCAGCAGCCCCCGGTCCAGCGGAGCATACAATGAGCAGTTCTTC.

The rearrangement joins TRBV6-5 to TRBJ1-6; maybe TRBD1 (5 bases). Trimming removed 5 bases from V and 9 bases from J, with 17 bases in between. Looked up from germline, CDR1 is MNHEY and CDR2 is SVGAGI. This CDR3 has 15 residues. Written as DNA, the CDR3 is TGTGCCAGCAGTGTTGGAACGCAGGGATTTTCACCCCTCCACTTT. Translating gives CASSVGTQGFSPLHF.